These 14 T cell receptor beta chains share one sample of origin, sequenced in a study of cytomegalovirus exposure and HLA in healthy donors. PCR used 60 Vbeta primers and 13 Jbeta primers. Produced via immunoSEQ multiplex PCR; TCRdb's table is partial and in-frame only. The sample lists around 240,000 clones, 82% occurring once. The material sequenced was PBMCs. The receptors derive from a woman between 40 and 55 years old in good health and CMV-seropositive.

This clone was seen only a few times. The chain couples TRBV6-6 to TRBJ1-5; D remains ambiguous. V gave up 4 bases and J gave up 2 bases, with 6 bases separating them. The CDR3 extends over 13 amino acids. In germline, CDR1 is MNHNY, CDR2 SVGAGI (reference sequence). In DNA form, the CDR3 reads TGTGCCAGCAGTTGGCAGGGCAATCAGCCCCAGCATTTT. Amino acid sequence: CASSWQGNQPQHF.

This chain joins TRBV5-1 and TRBJ2-5; the D gene is possibly TRBD1 (6 bases). The closer fit of TRBJ2-7 to the DNA end suggests the J call may be wrong. The CDR3 runs to 16 residues. CDR1 SGHRS and CDR2 YFSETQ come from the germline V gene. CDR3 residues: CASSLAWGRGGYEQYF. The CDR3 DNA reads as TGCGCCAGCAGCTTGGCCTGGGGGAGAGGGGGCTACGAGCAGTACTTC.

This chain uses TRBV29-1 with TRBJ2-7, with D possibly TRBD1 on 6 matching bases. Trimming removed 3 bases from V and 5 bases from J, with 11 bases in between. The CDR3 runs 12 residues. From germline, CDR1 is SQVTM and CDR2 ANQGSEA. The CDR3: CSVDRGNNEQYF. In nucleotides, the CDR3 is TGCAGCGTTGACAGGGGTAATAACGAGCAGTACTTC.

This sequence joins TRBV25-1 and TRBJ2-5, with 12 positions matching TRBD2. V gave up 4 bases and J gave up 5 bases; unmatched junction bases: 5. Germline V gene data show CDR1 as MGHDK and CDR2 as SYGVNS. The length of the CDR3 is 15 residues. CDR3 protein: CASSAGLAGQETQYF. DNA for the CDR3: TGTGCCAGCAGTGCCGGACTAGCGGGACAGGAGACCCAGTACTTC. The whole variable domain, remainder taken from reference TRBV25-1 and TRBJ2-5, is EADIYQTPRYLVIGTGKKITLECSQTMGHDKMYWYQQDPGMELHLIHYSYGVNSTEKGDLSSESTVSRIRTEHFPLTLESARPSHTSQYLCASSAGLAGQETQYFGPGTRLLVL.

The rearrangement joins TRBV29-1 to TRBJ2-3; 10 nucleotides agree with TRBD2. The V gene end was trimmed by 2 bases and the J gene end by 4 bases; junction bases not matched to a gene: 6. CDR3 length equals 15 residues. The germline V gene encodes CDR1 SQVTM and CDR2 ANQGSEA. CDR3 in DNA: TGCAGCGTTGAAAAGGCTAGCGGGAGTTCAGATACGCAGTATTTT. It is translated as CSVEKASGSSDTQYF.

The rearrangement joins TRBV4-2 to TRBJ2-3; 9 positions agree with TRBD2. V dropped 1 base and J dropped 6; count of bases not matched to a gene: 8. Germline V gene data show CDR1 as LGHNA and CDR2 as YNFKEQ. The CDR3 consists of 16 residues. The CDR3 nucleotides read TGTGCCAGCAGCCAAGCGGCTAGCGGGGATACGGATACGCAGTATTTT. Protein: CASSQAASGDTDTQYF.

V is TRBV7-3 and J is TRBJ2-1, with TRBD1 identical over 7 bases. The CDR3 is 13 residues long. Germline assignment: CDR1 SGHTA and CDR2 FQGTGA. V gave up 5 bases and J gave up 7 bases; unmatched junction bases: 5. DNA of the CDR3: TGTGCCAGCAGCCTTGGGACAGTGAATGAGCAGTTCTTC. Its protein is CASSLGTVNEQFF.

This sequence joins TRBV28 and TRBJ1-2; D unclear. Trimming left V 6 bases short and J 6 bases short, with 26 bases between. This CDR3 spans 17 amino acids. CDR1 is MDHEN and CDR2 is SYDVKM in the germline V gene. Written as DNA, the CDR3 is TGTGCCAGCAGCGAACCCCGTGGCGGGCGGGCATGGAATGGCTACACCTTC. Its protein product is CASSEPRGGRAWNGYTF.

The chain employs TRBV18 and TRBJ2-7, with D tentatively TRBD2 (6 bases). Germline V gene sequence: CDR1 KGHSH, CDR2 LQKENI. V was cut by 0 bases and J by 1 base, with 7 bases left in between. CDR3 length: 14 residues. The CDR3 protein is CASSPPGGSYEQYF. The CDR3 DNA reads as TGTGCCAGCTCACCACCGGGAGGTTCCTACGAGCAGTACTTC.

This clone was detected a few times. The V call is TRBV30, the J call TRBJ2-2; D may be TRBD1 (6 bases). The CDR3 length is 14 residues. V dropped 5 bases and J dropped 0 bases, with 10 bases sitting between them. Germline CDR1 reads GTSNPN; CDR2 reads SVGIG (reference sequence). CDR3 protein: CAWQGPANTGELFF. The CDR3 nucleotides read TGTGCCTGGCAGGGGCCTGCGAACACCGGGGAGCTGTTTTTT.

This clone occurred a few times. J is TRBJ1-1 and V is TRBV19, with D unclear. The CDR3 loop spans 14 amino acids. Deletions cut 2 bases from V and 2 bases from J, with 9 bases between. Germline loops: CDR1 LNHDA, CDR2 SQIVND (reference sequence). CDR3 amino acids: CASSISTPNTEAFF. CDR3 in DNA: TGTGCCAGTAGTATATCAACACCTAACACTGAAGCTTTCTTT.

This clone has just a few counts. The chain employs TRBV7-8 and TRBJ1-5; D is ambiguous. The germline V gene has CDR1 SGHVS and CDR2 FQNEAQ. This CDR3 region has 15 residues. Trimming took 6 bases from V and 2 from J, leaving 14 bases between them. In DNA, the CDR3 is TGTGCCAGCAGTCCGGACGGGAGAGGCAATCAGCCCCAGCATTTT. This gives the protein CASSPDGRGNQPQHF.

V gene TRBV4-3 combines with J gene TRBJ1-2; 8 bases match TRBD1. Trimming took 2 bases from V and 5 from J; bases not matched to a gene: 7. The CDR3 covers 15 residues. CDR1 is LGHNA, CDR2 YSLEER, per germline. The CDR3 DNA is TGCGCCAGCAGCCAACAGGGACAGGCGTGGTATGGCTACACCTTC. This sequence encodes CASSQQGQAWYGYTF.

The V call is TRBV21-1, the J call TRBJ1-2; TRBD1 is taken as the D call from the table, unchecked against the DNA. TRBV21-1 is termed a pseudogene. The CDR3 is 17 residues long. The CDR3: CASTSPKQGAKDYGYTF. The CDR3 nucleotides are TGTGCCAGCACCTCACCAAAGCAGGGGGCAAAGGACTATGGCTACACCTTC.